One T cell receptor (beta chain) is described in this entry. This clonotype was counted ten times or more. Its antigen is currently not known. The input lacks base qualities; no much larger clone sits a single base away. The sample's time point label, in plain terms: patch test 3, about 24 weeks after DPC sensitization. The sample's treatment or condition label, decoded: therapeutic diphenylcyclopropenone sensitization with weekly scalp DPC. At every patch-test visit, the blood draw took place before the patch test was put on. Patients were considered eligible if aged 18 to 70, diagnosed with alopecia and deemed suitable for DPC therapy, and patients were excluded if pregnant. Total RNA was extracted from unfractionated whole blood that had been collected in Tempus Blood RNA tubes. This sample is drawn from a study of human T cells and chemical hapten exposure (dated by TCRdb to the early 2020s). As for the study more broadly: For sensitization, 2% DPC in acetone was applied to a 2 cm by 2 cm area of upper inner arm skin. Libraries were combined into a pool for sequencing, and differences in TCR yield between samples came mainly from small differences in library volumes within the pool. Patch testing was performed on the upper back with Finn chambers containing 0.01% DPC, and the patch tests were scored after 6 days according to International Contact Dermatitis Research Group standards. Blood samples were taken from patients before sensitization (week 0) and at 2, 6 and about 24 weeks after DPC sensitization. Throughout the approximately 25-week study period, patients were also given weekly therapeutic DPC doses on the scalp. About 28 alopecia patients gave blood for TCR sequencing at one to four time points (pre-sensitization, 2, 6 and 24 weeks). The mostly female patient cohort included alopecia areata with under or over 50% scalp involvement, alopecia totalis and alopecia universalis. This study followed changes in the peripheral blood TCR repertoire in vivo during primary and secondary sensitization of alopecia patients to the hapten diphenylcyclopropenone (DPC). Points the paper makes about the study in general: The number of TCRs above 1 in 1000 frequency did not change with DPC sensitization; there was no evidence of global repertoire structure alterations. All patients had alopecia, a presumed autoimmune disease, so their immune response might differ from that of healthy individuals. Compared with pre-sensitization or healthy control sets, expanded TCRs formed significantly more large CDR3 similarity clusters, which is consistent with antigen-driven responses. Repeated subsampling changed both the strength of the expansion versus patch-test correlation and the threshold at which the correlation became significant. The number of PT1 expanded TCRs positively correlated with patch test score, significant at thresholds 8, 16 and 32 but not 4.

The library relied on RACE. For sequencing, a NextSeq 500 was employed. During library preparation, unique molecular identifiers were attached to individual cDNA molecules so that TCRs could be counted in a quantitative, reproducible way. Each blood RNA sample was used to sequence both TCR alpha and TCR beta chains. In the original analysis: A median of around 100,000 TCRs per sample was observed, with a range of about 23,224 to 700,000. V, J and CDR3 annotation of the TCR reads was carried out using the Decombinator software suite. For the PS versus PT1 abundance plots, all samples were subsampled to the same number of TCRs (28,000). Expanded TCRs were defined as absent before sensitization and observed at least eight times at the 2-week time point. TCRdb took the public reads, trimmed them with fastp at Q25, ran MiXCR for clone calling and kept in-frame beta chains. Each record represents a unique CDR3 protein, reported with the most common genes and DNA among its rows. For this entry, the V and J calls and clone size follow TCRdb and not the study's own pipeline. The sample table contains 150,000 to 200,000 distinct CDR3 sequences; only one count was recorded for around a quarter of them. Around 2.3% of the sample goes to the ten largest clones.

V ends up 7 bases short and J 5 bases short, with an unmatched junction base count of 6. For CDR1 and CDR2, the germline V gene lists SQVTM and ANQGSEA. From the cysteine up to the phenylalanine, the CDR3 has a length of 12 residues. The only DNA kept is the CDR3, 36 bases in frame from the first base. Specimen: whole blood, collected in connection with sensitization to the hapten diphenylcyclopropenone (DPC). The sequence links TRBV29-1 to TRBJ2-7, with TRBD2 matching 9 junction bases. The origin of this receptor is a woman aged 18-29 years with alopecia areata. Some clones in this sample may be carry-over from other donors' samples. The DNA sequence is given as TGCAGCGCCTTAGCGGGAGACCACGAGCAGTACTTC. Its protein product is CSALAGDHEQYF.